A selection of T cell receptor beta chains follows, all from one sample in a study of response to subunit inactivated influenza vaccine. TCRdb itself ran the RT-PCR reads through MiXCR, one entry per CDR3 protein. Of 500,000 to 750,000 distinct CDR3 sequences listed, around 15% are singletons. Sample: PBMCs from blood, taken roughly 13 days after vaccination. These receptors were taken from a middle-aged man who received an inactivated influenza vaccine. Each CDR3 is given with its conserved first and last residue. D genes are given only for firm matches. The size of a clone is reported for some rows only, either as once, few or many, or as a class for expanded clones.

D: TRBD2; size: few; J: TRBJ2-3; V: TRBV11-2; CDR3: CASSLDKFAGGGTDTQYF; DNA: TGTGCCAGCAGCTTAGATAAATTCGCGGGGGGCGGCACAGATACGCAGTATTTT
D: NA; size: many; J: TRBJ2-7; V: TRBV4-3; CDR3: CASSQDWTVGGEQYF; DNA: TGCGCCAGCAGCCAAGATTGGACAGTGGGCGGCGAGCAGTACTTC
D: TRBD1; size: NA; J: TRBJ2-7; V: TRBV7-3; CDR3: CASSHPNRGHKQYF; DNA: TGTGCCAGCAGCCACCCCAACAGGGGGCATAAGCAGTACTTC
D: NA; size: few; J: TRBJ2-3; V: TRBV5-1; CDR3: CASSIGSDTQYF; DNA: TGCGCCAGCAGCATAGGGTCAGATACGCAGTATTTT
D: NA; size: few; J: TRBJ2-3; V: TRBV9; CDR3: CASSSAPQGNTDTQYF; DNA: TGTGCCAGCAGCTCCGCCCCCCAGGGGAACACAGATACGCAGTATTTT
D: TRBD1; size: NA; J: TRBJ2-7; V: TRBV4-2; CDR3: CASSQADRGGEQYF; DNA: TGTGCCAGCAGCCAAGCTGACAGGGGTGGCGAGCAGTACTTC
D: TRBD1; size: many; J: TRBJ2-5; V: TRBV11-2; CDR3: CASSLTLGGDKVGTQYF; DNA: TGTGCCAGCAGCTTAACGTTAGGGGGCGATAAGGTCGGGACCCAGTACTTC
D: NA; size: few; J: TRBJ2-3; V: TRBV20-1; CDR3: CSARVGGGAGDTQYF; DNA: TGCAGTGCTAGAGTCGGTGGGGGGGCCGGGGATACGCAGTATTTT
D: TRBD2; size: NA; J: TRBJ2-1; V: TRBV12-3/TRBV12-4; CDR3: CASIRAAGVNEQFF; DNA: TGTGCCAGCATCCGAGCAGCGGGAGTCAATGAGCAGTTCTTC
D: NA; size: many; J: TRBJ1-1; V: TRBV5-1; CDR3: CASSWDAMNTEAFF; DNA: TGCGCCAGCAGCTGGGACGCCATGAACACTGAAGCTTTCTTT
D: NA; size: few; J: TRBJ1-1; V: TRBV21-1; CDR3: CASSKERWKTNTEAFF; DNA: TGTGCCAGCAGCAAAGAACGGTGGAAAACGAACACTGAAGCTTTCTTT
D: NA; size: NA; J: TRBJ1-1; V: TRBV2; CDR3: CASSEQGLNTEAFF; DNA: TGTGCCAGCAGTGAACAGGGGCTTAACACTGAAGCTTTCTTT
D: NA; size: NA; J: TRBJ2-1; V: TRBV12-3/TRBV12-4; CDR3: CASSLSSSSYEQFF; DNA: TGTGCCAGCAGTTTATCGTCCAGTTCCTACGAGCAGTTCTTC
D: NA; size: NA; J: TRBJ2-5; V: TRBV20-1; CDR3: CSARDLRADNQETQYF; DNA: TGCAGTGCTAGAGATTTGCGGGCAGACAACCAAGAGACCCAGTACTTC
D: NA; size: many; J: TRBJ2-1; V: TRBV9; CDR3: CASSLTEYNEQFF; DNA: TGTGCCAGCAGCTTAACAGAATACAATGAGCAGTTCTTC
D: NA; size: NA; J: TRBJ2-6; V: TRBV11-2; CDR3: CASSPTREGQRPGANVLTF; DNA: TGTGCCAGCAGCCCGACCCGAGAGGGTCAGAGGCCTGGGGCCAACGTCCTGACTTTC
D: NA; size: many; J: TRBJ2-5; V: TRBV30; CDR3: CAWSAGLQETQYF; DNA: TGTGCCTGGAGTGCCGGACTGCAAGAGACCCAGTACTTC
D: NA; size: many; J: TRBJ1-5; V: TRBV7-2; CDR3: CASSWDGSNQPQHF; DNA: TGTGCCAGCAGCTGGGACGGTAGCAATCAGCCCCAGCATTTT
D: NA; size: NA; J: TRBJ1-4; V: TRBV25-1; CDR3: CASAEGTTNEKLFF; DNA: TGTGCCAGCGCCGAGGGGACAACTAATGAAAAACTGTTTTTT
D: NA; size: few; J: TRBJ2-7; V: TRBV18; CDR3: CASSPPGSGGFYEQYF; DNA: TGTGCCAGCTCACCACCTGGGTCGGGTGGCTTCTACGAGCAGTACTTC
D: TRBD1; size: many; J: TRBJ1-4; V: TRBV12-3/TRBV12-4; CDR3: CASRTHDRDELFF; DNA: TGTGCCAGCAGAACCCACGACAGGGACGAACTGTTTTTT
D: TRBD1; size: many; J: TRBJ1-6; V: TRBV4-3; CDR3: CASSPADRDNSPLHF; DNA: TGCGCCAGCAGCCCGGCGGACAGGGATAATTCACCCCTCCACTTT
D: NA; size: NA; J: TRBJ2-7; V: TRBV6-2/TRBV6-3; CDR3: CASSYQGGIYEQYF; DNA: TGTGCCAGCAGTTACCAAGGGGGTATCTACGAGCAGTACTTC
D: NA; size: NA; J: TRBJ1-5; V: TRBV19; CDR3: CASSPRSPGNQPQHF; DNA: TGTGCCAGTAGCCCTCGCAGCCCCGGCAATCAGCCCCAGCATTTT
D: NA; size: few; J: TRBJ2-1; V: TRBV27; CDR3: CASRWGASINEQFF; DNA: TGTGCCAGCAGATGGGGGGCTTCTATCAATGAGCAGTTCTTC
D: TRBD1; size: NA; J: TRBJ2-3; V: TRBV5-1; CDR3: CASRTGITDTQYF; DNA: TGCGCCAGCAGGACAGGGATCACAGATACGCAGTATTTT
D: TRBD1; size: few; J: TRBJ2-1; V: TRBV4-2; CDR3: CASSQFRDRAYNEQFF; DNA: TGTGCCAGCAGCCAATTCCGGGACAGGGCCTACAATGAGCAGTTCTTC
D: TRBD1; size: many; J: TRBJ2-7; V: TRBV7-8; CDR3: CASSSRTGSYEQYF; DNA: TGTGCCAGCAGCTCCAGGACAGGGTCCTACGAGCAGTACTTC